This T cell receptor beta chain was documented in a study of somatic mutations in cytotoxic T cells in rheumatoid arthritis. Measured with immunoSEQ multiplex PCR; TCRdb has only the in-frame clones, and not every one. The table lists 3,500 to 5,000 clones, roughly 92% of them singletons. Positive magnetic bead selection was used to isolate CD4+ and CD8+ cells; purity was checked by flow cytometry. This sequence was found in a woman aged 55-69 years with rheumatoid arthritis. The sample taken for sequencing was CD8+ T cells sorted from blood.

The CDR3 region is CASSQAGSSGNTIYF. The CDR3 DNA sequence: TGCGCCAGCAGCCAGGCCGGGAGCTCTGGAAACACCATATATTTT. The gene calls are TRBV4-1 and TRBJ1-3; D is undetermined. Trimming shortened V by 3 bases and J by 0 bases, and 9 bases separated the two germline ends. This CDR3 is 15 amino acids long. Looked up from germline, CDR1 is MGHRA and CDR2 is YSYEKL.